Listed below are T cell receptor beta chains from one sample, sequenced in a study of cytomegalovirus exposure and HLA in healthy donors. Measured with immunoSEQ multiplex PCR; TCRdb has only the in-frame clones, and not every one. The table records 65,000 to 100,000 clones, over 60% of them present only once. The sequenced sample consisted of PBMCs. Receptor source: a female donor in good health and CMV-seronegative. Both conserved end residues are part of each CDR3. A D gene is named only where the DNA matches it firmly. Rows may omit the clone size; those that give it use once, few, many or a size class.

clone_size: -
v_call: TRBV7-2
j_call: TRBJ2-7
d_call: TRBD2
cdr3_nt: TGTGCCAGCAGCTCGGGACTAGCTTACTACGAGCAGTACTTC
cdr3_aa: CASSSGLAYYEQYF

clone_size: -
v_call: TRBV2
j_call: TRBJ1-5
d_call: -
cdr3_nt: TGTGCCAGCAGTAGCGGGTATAGCAATCAGCCCCAGCATTTT
cdr3_aa: CASSSGYSNQPQHF

clone_size: -
v_call: TRBV5-4
j_call: TRBJ2-4
d_call: TRBD1
cdr3_nt: TGTGCCAGCAGCTTGGGGGGACAGAATTTCGTTCAGTACTTC
cdr3_aa: CASSLGGQNFVQYF

clone_size: -
v_call: TRBV7-2
j_call: TRBJ2-5
d_call: TRBD2
cdr3_nt: TGTGCCAGCAGCTTAAATGGGGGGGAAGAGACCCAGTACTTC
cdr3_aa: CASSLNGGEETQYF

clone_size: -
v_call: TRBV6-5
j_call: TRBJ1-1
d_call: -
cdr3_nt: TGTGCCAGCAGTTATGCAGGGAACACTGAAGCTTTCTTT
cdr3_aa: CASSYAGNTEAFF

clone_size: -
v_call: TRBV5-1
j_call: TRBJ2-3
d_call: -
cdr3_nt: TGCGCCAGCAGCTTCCTTGATACGCAGTATTTT
cdr3_aa: CASSFLDTQYF

clone_size: -
v_call: TRBV6-5
j_call: TRBJ2-5
d_call: -
cdr3_nt: TGTGCCAGCAGTTACCAGACAGGAATGTACCAAGAGACCCAGTACTTC
cdr3_aa: CASSYQTGMYQETQYF

clone_size: -
v_call: TRBV4-3
j_call: TRBJ1-2
d_call: -
cdr3_nt: TGCGCCAGCAGCCAAGATCTGGGCCAGTTCTATGGCTACACCTTC
cdr3_aa: CASSQDLGQFYGYTF

clone_size: -
v_call: TRBV6-6
j_call: TRBJ2-7
d_call: TRBD1
cdr3_nt: TGTGCCAGCACCCCGAGACAGGGGGTTCCCTACGAGCAGTACTTC
cdr3_aa: CASTPRQGVPYEQYF

clone_size: -
v_call: TRBV7-9
j_call: TRBJ2-1
d_call: TRBD2
cdr3_nt: TGTGCCAGCAGCTCCTGGCCTAGCGGGAGGGGATACAATGAGCAGTTCTTC
cdr3_aa: CASSSWPSGRGYNEQFF

clone_size: -
v_call: TRBV5-1
j_call: TRBJ1-2
d_call: TRBD1
cdr3_nt: TGCGCCAGCAGCTTGGCCGGGACAGCCTATGGCTACACCTTC
cdr3_aa: CASSLAGTAYGYTF

clone_size: -
v_call: TRBV5-4
j_call: TRBJ2-1
d_call: TRBD1
cdr3_nt: TGTGCCAGCAGCTTGGTCAGGGGGAGCTACAATGAGCAGTTCTTC
cdr3_aa: CASSLVRGSYNEQFF

clone_size: -
v_call: TRBV5-1
j_call: TRBJ1-2
d_call: TRBD1
cdr3_nt: TGCGCCAGCAGCTCCCCGTCACAGGGGAATAACTATGGCTACACCTTC
cdr3_aa: CASSSPSQGNNYGYTF

clone_size: -
v_call: TRBV10-2
j_call: TRBJ2-1
d_call: -
cdr3_nt: TGCGCCAGCAGTGAGTACGGGGGGCAGAGCTCCTACAATGAGCAGTTCTTC
cdr3_aa: CASSEYGGQSSYNEQFF

clone_size: -
v_call: TRBV18
j_call: TRBJ2-5
d_call: -
cdr3_nt: TGTGCCAGCTCACCAGCCCCAACGGGGGAGACCCAGTACTTC
cdr3_aa: CASSPAPTGETQYF

clone_size: -
v_call: TRBV5-1
j_call: TRBJ2-7
d_call: TRBD2
cdr3_nt: TGCGCCAGCAGTCAGACTAGCTCCGACGAGCAGTACTTC
cdr3_aa: CASSQTSSDEQYF

clone_size: -
v_call: TRBV19
j_call: TRBJ2-3
d_call: -
cdr3_nt: TGTGCCACGAATCAGCGGAGCACAGATACGCAGTATTTT
cdr3_aa: CATNQRSTDTQYF

clone_size: -
v_call: TRBV30
j_call: TRBJ1-5
d_call: TRBD1
cdr3_nt: TGTGCCTGGAGTGCACGGACAGGGTACGATCAGCCCCAGCATTTT
cdr3_aa: CAWSARTGYDQPQHF

clone_size: few
v_call: TRBV5-6
j_call: TRBJ1-2
d_call: -
cdr3_nt: TGTGCCAGCAGCTTGGTACAGGGTAGCTATGGCTACACCTTC
cdr3_aa: CASSLVQGSYGYTF

clone_size: -
v_call: TRBV28
j_call: TRBJ1-2
d_call: TRBD1
cdr3_nt: TGTGCCAGCAGTTTGGGACAGGGGGCCTACTATGGCTACACCTTC
cdr3_aa: CASSLGQGAYYGYTF

clone_size: -
v_call: TRBV5-1
j_call: TRBJ2-1
d_call: TRBD1
cdr3_nt: TGCGCCAGCGCAAACCCCGGGACAGCTTTCAATGAGCAGTTCTTC
cdr3_aa: CASANPGTAFNEQFF

clone_size: -
v_call: TRBV30
j_call: TRBJ2-2
d_call: TRBD1
cdr3_nt: TGTGCCTGGAGCGTATTACAGGGGAATGGAGAGCTGTTTTTT
cdr3_aa: CAWSVLQGNGELFF